The 20 T cell receptor beta chains below were found in one sample sequenced in a study of cytomegalovirus exposure and HLA in healthy donors. The primer mix had 60 Vbeta and 13 Jbeta primers. TCRdb's table, derived via immunoSEQ multiplex PCR, lists solely in-frame clones and lacks some. This table holds about 99,000 clones, roughly 83% found once. The sequenced sample was PBMCs. The receptor source for this set is a male donor in good health and CMV-seropositive.

The gene calls are TRBV30 and TRBJ2-3, with no clear D. V lost 2 bases and J lost 0, with 9 bases in between. There are 14 residues in the CDR3. Germline V gene sequence: CDR1 GTSNPN, CDR2 SVGIG (reference sequence). For the CDR3, the DNA is TGTGCCTGGAGTCGATCACTAAGCACAGATACGCAGTATTTT. It yields the protein CAWSRSLSTDTQYF.

Written as DNA, the CDR3 is TGTGCTAGTGGTCGAGGACTGAATTCACCCCTCCACTTT. Residues: CASGRGLNSPLHF. The chain uses TRBV12-5 and TRBJ1-6; no reliable D call. Trimming removed 5 bases at V and 7 bases at J, with 9 bases between. There are 13 residues in the CDR3. The germline CDR1 and CDR2 sequences are LGHNT and FRNRAP.

The chain recombines TRBV5-1 with TRBJ1-1, with 9 bases that match TRBD1. Germline CDR1 SGHRS, CDR2 YFSETQ. The V and J ends lost 0 bases and 1 base, in that order; junction bases with no gene match: 4. The length of the CDR3 is 16 residues. CDR3 sequence (DNA): TGCGCCAGCAGCTTGGAGGGGACAGGGCCGAACACTGAAGCTTTCTTT. As protein: CASSLEGTGPNTEAFF. The complete variable domain, with remaining parts taken from reference TRBV5-1 and TRBJ1-1, reads KAGVTQTPRYLIKTRGQQVTLSCSPISGHRSVSWYQQTPGQGLQFLFEYFSETQRNKGNFPGRFSGRQFSNSRSEMNVSTLELGDSALYLCASSLEGTGPNTEAFFGQGTRLTVV.

The rearrangement links TRBV11-3 to TRBJ1-1; no clear D. The CDR3 is 12 residues long. The germline gives CDR1 SGHNT, CDR2 YENEEA. V shed 5 bases and J shed 4 bases, with 8 bases lying between them. CDR3 nucleotide sequence: TGTGCCAGCAGCCGTGGAGGCACTGAAGCTTTCTTT. Translation: CASSRGGTEAFF.

CDR3 loop: CASSITQINSPLHF. CDR3 bases: TGTGCCAGTAGTATCACACAGATTAATTCACCCCTCCACTTT. The chain joins TRBV19 to TRBJ1-6; D uncertain. The V gene lost 3 bases and the J gene lost 6 bases, with 9 bases spanning the gap. CDR3 length: 14 residues. The germline V gene encodes CDR1 LNHDA and CDR2 SQIVND (reference sequence). Combining the CDR3 with reference TRBV19 and TRBJ1-6 gives the whole variable domain DGGITQSPKYLFRKEGQNVTLSCEQNLNHDAMYWYRQDPGQGLRLIYYSQIVNDFQKGDIAEGYSVSREKKESFPLTVTSAQKNPTAFYLCASSITQINSPLHFGNGTRLTVT.

In its sample, this clone was seen once. The rearrangement joins TRBV6-5 to TRBJ2-7; TRBD1 might be the D (7 bases). The J call is uncertain, as TRBJ2-1 better fits the DNA end. From germline, CDR1 is MNHEY and CDR2 SVGAGI. The CDR3 length is 13 residues. The CDR3 bases are TGTGCCAGTTCCCAGCAGGGGGGCGCCGAGCAGTTCTTC. This translates into CASSQQGGAEQFF.

The chain combines TRBV16 with TRBJ1-2; 7 bases map to TRBD1. V lost 4 bases and J lost 0; bases outside the gene matches: 11. Germline assignment: CDR1 KGHSY and CDR2 FQNENV. This CDR3 spans 17 amino acids. The CDR3 region has the DNA TGTGCCAGCAGCCGAAACGTTATAGGACAGGCTAACTATGGCTACACCTTC. It encodes CASSRNVIGQANYGYTF.

This chain connects TRBV11-2 to TRBJ1-2; 8 positions agree with TRBD1. CDR3 length: 14 amino acids. Unmatched junction bases numbered 2, after V lost 1 base and J lost 4 bases. Germline values: CDR1 SGHAT, CDR2 FQNNGV. The DNA of the CDR3 is TGTGCCAGCAGCTTAGGGACAGGGAGCTATGGCTACACCTTC. It codes for CASSLGTGSYGYTF.

This clone was seen only once. The chain links TRBV6-1 to TRBJ1-2; tentatively, D is TRBD1 (6 bases). From germline, CDR1 is MNHNS and CDR2 SASEGT. This CDR3 spans 13 amino acids. Trimming pared 10 bases from V and 4 bases from J, leaving 16 bases between. The DNA for the CDR3 is TGTGCCACGGGCCTGGGGGCCGTCTATGGCTACACCTTC. This codes for CATGLGAVYGYTF.

The rearrangement links TRBV4-1 to TRBJ1-1, with 9 bases fitting TRBD1. Germline trimming cut 2 bases from V and 4 bases from J; bases unmatched to any gene: 14. Germline CDR1 reads MGHRA; CDR2 reads YSYEKL. This CDR3 comprises 18 residues. CDR3 DNA sequence: TGCGCCAGCAGCCAACTTCCGGGACAGGGTTTTGATCGCACTGAAGCTTTCTTT. Translation gives CASSQLPGQGFDRTEAFF.

The chain joins TRBV21-1 to TRBJ1-2; the tabulated D call, TRBD1, remains unverified against the DNA. TRBV21-1 is listed as a pseudogene. The CDR3 has 16 amino acids. CDR3 protein: CASSKVSTGTNYGYTF. The CDR3 DNA is TGTGCCAGCAGCAAAGTTAGCACAGGGACTAACTATGGCTACACCTTC.

V is TRBV7-9 and J is TRBJ2-3; the match to TRBD2 covers 12 bases. Trimming at V came to 4 bases and at J to 5 bases, leaving 10 bases not matched to a gene. CDR3 size: 17 residues. Germline CDR1 reads SEHNR; CDR2 reads FQNEAQ (reference sequence). The CDR3 here is CASSSGDTSGGRDTQYF. The CDR3 bases are TGTGCCAGCAGCTCCGGAGATACTAGCGGGGGGCGAGATACGCAGTATTTT. The full variable domain, rest sourced from reference TRBV7-9 and TRBJ2-3, is DTGVSQNPRHKITKRGQNVTFRCDPISEHNRLYWYRQTLGQGPEFLTYFQNEAQLEKSRLLSDRFSAERPKGSFSTLEIQRTEQGDSAMYLCASSSGDTSGGRDTQYFGPGTRLTVL.

This chain links TRBV7-2 with TRBJ1-1; 7 bases match TRBD1. This CDR3 has 14 residues. Losses at the gene ends were 6 bases for V and 2 bases for J; bases not matched to a gene: 6. CDR1 SGHTA and CDR2 FQGNSA come from the germline V gene. The CDR3 DNA is TGTGCCAGCAGTTTCTACAGGGGAAACACTGAAGCTTTCTTT. This codes for CASSFYRGNTEAFF.

This chain connects TRBV5-1 to TRBJ2-1, with D maybe TRBD1 (6 bases). This CDR3 is built from 15 residues. Germline V gene lookup returns CDR1 SGHRS and CDR2 YFSETQ. Between the trimmed V and J ends, which lost 3 bases and 6 bases, there was a span of 16 bases. This chain's CDR3 is CASSWELRTANEQFF. Written as DNA, the CDR3 is TGCGCCAGCAGCTGGGAGCTCAGGACAGCCAATGAGCAGTTCTTC.

The chain recombines TRBV6-5 with TRBJ1-5; the match to TRBD1 covers 7 bases. The CDR3 is made up of 13 amino acids. Germline values: CDR1 MNHEY, CDR2 SVGAGI. J was trimmed by 6 bases and V by 8 bases; bases with no gene match: 7. The CDR3 here is CASQDREGQPQHF. The CDR3 DNA reads as TGTGCCAGCCAAGACAGGGAAGGTCAGCCCCAGCATTTT.

V usage is TRBV7-9 and J usage is TRBJ2-3; 9 positions agree with TRBD2. Unmatched junction bases numbered 10, after V lost 0 bases and J lost 0 bases. This CDR3 is built from 19 residues. Per the germline V gene, CDR1 is SEHNR and CDR2 is FQNEAQ (reference sequence). The CDR3 region has the DNA TGTGCCAGCAGCTTAGCAGTGGCTAGCGGGGTGACTAGCACAGATACGCAGTATTTT. It specifies CASSLAVASGVTSTDTQYF. Drawing the rest from reference TRBV7-9 and TRBJ2-3, the complete variable domain is DTGVSQNPRHKITKRGQNVTFRCDPISEHNRLYWYRQTLGQGPEFLTYFQNEAQLEKSRLLSDRFSAERPKGSFSTLEIQRTEQGDSAMYLCASSLAVASGVTSTDTQYFGPGTRLTVL.

The rearrangement joins TRBV5-4 to TRBJ2-2; 7 nucleotides agree with TRBD2. The CDR3 consists of 17 residues. V shed 0 bases, J shed 4 bases, and the junction held 9 bases outside the gene matches. Per the germline V gene, CDR1 is SGHNT and CDR2 is YYREEE (reference sequence). The CDR3 DNA reads TGTGCCAGCAGCTTGGGTTCAGCGGGGCGGGGCACCGGGGAGCTGTTTTTT. This translates into CASSLGSAGRGTGELFF. Looking up the rest from reference TRBV5-4 and TRBJ2-2 gives the full variable domain: ETGVTQSPTHLIKTRGQQVTLRCSSQSGHNTVSWYQQALGQGPQFIFQYYREEENGRGNFPPRFSGLQFPNYSSELNVNALELDDSALYLCASSLGSAGRGTGELFFGEGSRLTVL.

The genes are TRBV4-2 and TRBJ1-6, with a tentative D call TRBD1 (5 bases). The CDR3 has 14 residues. The germline CDR1 and CDR2 sequences are LGHNA and YNFKEQ. V gave up 4 bases and J gave up 10 bases, with 14 bases separating them. The CDR3 loop reads CASSRGEGGSPLHF. In nucleotides, the CDR3 is TGTGCCAGCAGCCGGGGGGAGGGAGGCTCACCCCTCCACTTT.

CDR3 nucleotide sequence: TGTGCCTGGAACAGGGGCTCCGGGGTCAATCAGCCCCAGCATTTT. Translation: CAWNRGSGVNQPQHF. The rearrangement joins TRBV30 to TRBJ1-5; 7 nucleotides match TRBD1. Per germline, CDR1 GTSNPN and CDR2 SVGIG (reference sequence). CDR3 length equals 15 residues. V trimming: 4 bases; J trimming: 3 bases; junction bases outside the gene matches: 9.

The rearrangement links TRBV5-1 to TRBJ2-2; D remains unclear. Per germline, CDR1 SGHRS and CDR2 YFSETQ. V shed 0 bases and J shed 4 bases, with 10 bases lying between them. The CDR3 covers 15 residues. The CDR3 is CASSLGAKGTGELFF. CDR3 nucleotide sequence: TGCGCCAGCAGCTTGGGGGCGAAAGGCACCGGGGAGCTGTTTTTT.